The clone carrying this T cell receptor beta chain was counted only a few times. Its specificity is unknown. This is likely a read error, given that the CDR3 carries no conserved phenylalanine or tryptophan at its end. Methods described previously, with TCR primers listed, were used for bulk TCR libraries. TCRdb recomputed calls from the PCR reads with MiXCR, one row per CDR3 protein. The table includes roughly 320,000 distinct CDR3 sequences, roughly a quarter detected once. The CDR3 covers 13 residues. Germline CDR1 and CDR2: SQVTM and ANQGSEA. V was cut by 4 bases and J by 1 base, with 7 bases left in between. These data belong to a study of molecular identifiers for immune sequencing clone quantification. Regarding the study as a whole: Beyond 20 RNA copies, clones held over 97% of effector molecules, compared with under 1% in naive cells. Reports indicate spiked Jurkat TCR RNA from one cell could be found among some 980,000 naive cells.

The receptor comes from a human donor in good health. Some libraries in this study had Jurkat cell RNA spiked in. Sequenced input: naive CD8+ T cells from blood, with Jurkat cell RNA spiked in. Subset here: FACS-sorted CD8+CD4-CCR7+CD45RA+ naive T cells. The chain is built from TRBV29-1 and TRBJ2-2; unclear D gene. This chain's CDR3 is CSVAGLNTGELFY. As DNA, the CDR3 is TGCAGCGTTGCGGGCCTGAACACCGGGGAGCTGTTTTAT.